The 29 T cell receptor beta chains in this list originate from one sample, sequenced in a study of cytomegalovirus exposure and HLA in healthy donors. The assay was immunoSEQ multiplex PCR, and TCRdb's table has in-frame clones only and misses some. The repertoire holds about 220,000 clones, with approximately 88% as singletons. The sequencing input was PBMCs. The receptors were sampled from a woman in her twenties or thirties in good health and CMV-seropositive.

The rearrangement uses TRBV15 and TRBJ2-2; 7 bases are a match to TRBD2. Germline V gene data show CDR1 as LNHNV and CDR2 as YYDKDF (reference sequence). This CDR3 comprises 15 residues. V shed 6 bases and J 6 bases; nucleotides not matched to a gene: 10. In DNA form, the CDR3 reads TGTGCCACCAGTGCGGGAGATCAGTTACCCGGGGAGCTGTTTTTT. Translated: CATSAGDQLPGELFF.

CDR3 region: CASSLGRVWNTEAFF. In nucleotides, the CDR3 is TGTGCCAGCAGCTTGGGTAGGGTTTGGAACACTGAAGCTTTCTTT. The genes are TRBV5-6 and TRBJ1-1; D is unresolved. Looked up from germline, CDR1 is SGHDT and CDR2 is YYEEEE. Between the trimmed V and J ends, which lost 0 bases and 1 base, there was a span of 10 bases. This CDR3 has 15 residues. The full variable domain, completed using reference TRBV5-6 and TRBJ1-1, is DAGVTQSPTHLIKTRGQQVTLRCSPKSGHDTVSWYQQALGQGPQFIFQYYEEEERQRGNFPDRFSGHQFPNYSSELNVNALLLGDSALYLCASSLGRVWNTEAFFGQGTRLTVV.

The V call is TRBV4-3, the J call TRBJ2-1; TRBD1 agrees at 7 bases. The ends lost 2 bases at V and 8 bases at J; junction bases unmatched: 6. Germline V gene sequence: CDR1 LGHNA, CDR2 YSLEER. The CDR3 consists of 14 residues. This chain's CDR3 is CASSQRRQGHEQFF. The CDR3 DNA sequence: TGCGCCAGCAGCCAAAGGAGACAGGGCCATGAGCAGTTCTTC.

The chain couples TRBV6-1 to TRBJ1-4, with D possibly matching TRBD1 (5 bases). CDR3 length equals 12 residues. V was pared by 8 bases and J by 9 bases, with 13 bases between. Germline CDR1 and CDR2: MNHNS and SASEGT. CDR3 region: CASSRREQKLFF. CDR3 DNA: TGTGCCAGCTCACGCAGGGAGCAAAAACTGTTTTTT.

This chain joins TRBV30 and TRBJ2-3, with 8 bases identical to TRBD2. The germline gives CDR1 GTSNPN, CDR2 SVGIG (reference sequence). The trim removed 7 bases at V and 3 bases at J, leaving 12 bases unmatched. The CDR3 totals 15 residues. The CDR3 sequence: CASIRAGVGTDTQYF. CDR3 DNA: TGTGCCTCGATTCGAGCGGGAGTTGGGACAGATACGCAGTATTTT. Drawing the rest from reference TRBV30 and TRBJ2-3, the complete variable domain is SQTIHQWPATLVQPVGSPLSLECTVEGTSNPNLYWYRQAAGRGLQLLFYSVGIGQISSEVPQNLSASRPQDRQFILSSKKLLLSDSGFYLCASIRAGVGTDTQYFGPGTRLTVL.

This clone was picked up one time. The V and J genes are TRBV5-1 and TRBJ2-7; no reliable D call. The V and J ends lost 2 bases and 3 bases respectively, with 12 bases between them. The CDR3 has 14 residues. In germline, CDR1 is SGHRS, CDR2 YFSETQ. CDR3 loop: CASSFKPYDYEQYF. The CDR3 nucleotides are TGCGCCAGCAGCTTCAAGCCGTATGACTACGAGCAGTACTTC.

The V call is TRBV5-1, the J call TRBJ2-1; D is ambiguous. The germline gives CDR1 SGHRS, CDR2 YFSETQ. The CDR3 is made up of 13 amino acids. The V and J ends lost 0 bases and 10 bases respectively, with 11 bases between them. CDR3 region: CASSLGVGWEQFF. The CDR3 nucleotides are TGCGCCAGCAGCTTGGGCGTAGGGTGGGAGCAGTTCTTC.

V gene TRBV18 combines with J gene TRBJ2-1; perhaps TRBD1 as D (6 bases). Germline V gives CDR1 KGHSH, CDR2 LQKENI. This CDR3 spans 17 amino acids. V lost 0 bases and J 3 bases, leaving 15 bases between the germline ends. The CDR3 DNA is TGTGCCAGCTCACCACCGAGGGCCGGACAGCTCTACAATGAGCAGTTCTTC. Amino acid sequence: CASSPPRAGQLYNEQFF.

The genes are TRBV28 and TRBJ2-7, with TRBD2 matching 9 bases. CDR1 and CDR2 (germline): MDHEN, SYDVKM. The ends lost 6 bases at V and 1 base at J; junction bases unmatched: 10. The CDR3 totals 16 residues. CDR3 in amino acids: CASRIYSGSGSYEQYF. The CDR3 DNA reads as TGTGCCAGCAGAATATATAGCGGGAGTGGGTCCTACGAGCAGTACTTC.

CDR3: CASSLFSNQPQHF. Here the CDR3 DNA reads TGTGCCAGCAGTTTATTTAGCAATCAGCCCCAGCATTTT. The genes are TRBV27 and TRBJ1-5; D gene uncertain. Trimming removed 1 base from V and 0 bases from J, with 1 base in between. The germline gives CDR1 MNHEY, CDR2 SMNVEV (reference sequence). This CDR3 has 13 residues.

V and J are TRBV2 and TRBJ1-4; no definite D call. The germline gives CDR1 SNHLY, CDR2 FYNNEI. Trimming removed 6 bases from V and 8 bases from J, with 7 bases in between. This CDR3 spans 11 amino acids. CDR3: CASRVQEKLFF. CDR3 nucleotides: TGTGCCAGCAGGGTACAGGAAAAACTGTTTTTT.

The rearrangement uses TRBV5-6 and TRBJ2-3; 10 nucleotides align to TRBD2. The CDR3 is made up of 17 amino acids. In germline, CDR1 is SGHDT, CDR2 YYEEEE. The J segment lost 6 bases and the V segment lost 3 bases, leaving 13 bases of the junction unmatched. The CDR3: CASSWSRSGRAQDTQYF. The CDR3 DNA sequence: TGTGCCAGCAGCTGGAGTCGAAGCGGGAGGGCCCAGGATACGCAGTATTTT.

The genes are TRBV29-1 and TRBJ2-2, with D perhaps being TRBD1 or TRBD2 (6 bases each). CDR3 size: 14 residues. V was cut by 4 bases and J by 7 bases, with 16 bases left in between. Looked up from germline, CDR1 is SQVTM and CDR2 is ANQGSEA. The DNA for the CDR3 is TGCAGCGTTGGAGGAGGAGGGGGTAGCGGGGAGCTGTTTTTT. Its protein is CSVGGGGGSGELFF.

V and J are TRBV5-4 and TRBJ2-7, with 8 positions matching TRBD1. Looked up from germline, CDR1 is SGHNT and CDR2 is YYREEE (reference sequence). The V gene end was trimmed by 1 base and the J gene end by 2 bases; junction bases not matched to a gene: 17. This CDR3 region has 19 residues. This CDR3 is CASSLMSAYPGQETYEQYF. The CDR3 DNA reads as TGTGCCAGCAGCTTGATGTCGGCCTATCCGGGACAGGAGACCTACGAGCAGTACTTC.

The chain is built from TRBV20-1 and TRBJ2-4; D is undetermined. The V end was cut by 6 bases, the J end by 8 bases, with 11 bases between. The CDR3 has 11 residues. Germline CDR1 and CDR2: DFQATT and SNEGSKA (reference sequence). CDR3 DNA: TGCAGTGCCGATAGTCGGGACATTCAGTACTTC. Translation gives CSADSRDIQYF.

V is TRBV5-1 and J is TRBJ2-5; 8 nucleotides align to TRBD1. CDR1 and CDR2 from the germline V gene are SGHRS and YFSETQ. This CDR3 has 15 amino acids. Trimming cost V 5 bases and J 3 bases; bases outside gene matches: 9. CDR3 in amino acids: CASRDRGQGEETQYF. The CDR3 coding sequence is TGCGCCAGCAGGGATCGAGGACAGGGAGAAGAGACCCAGTACTTC.

The chain has TRBV6-1 and TRBJ2-7, with D uncertain. V lost 2 bases and J 4 bases, leaving 12 bases between the germline ends. Germline V gives CDR1 MNHNS, CDR2 SASEGT. The length of the CDR3 is 14 residues. The CDR3 bases are TGTGCCAGCAGTGAACGGATGGCCACTTACGAGCAGTACTTC. It specifies CASSERMATYEQYF.

In its sample, this clone was seen once. This chain uses TRBV5-6 with TRBJ1-1, with D perhaps matching TRBD1 (6 bases). This CDR3 region has 15 residues. V shed 4 bases and J shed 11 bases, with 24 bases lying between them. The germline CDR1 and CDR2 sequences are SGHDT and YYEEEE. The chain's CDR3 is CASSPPLGGSPGAFF. The CDR3 DNA is TGTGCCAGCAGCCCCCCGCTGGGGGGCTCCCCCGGGGCTTTCTTT.

Worth noting for this clone: The junction departs from the called germline gene at one end, perhaps through a read error. The J gene is TRBJ2-5, the V gene TRBV5-6; perhaps TRBD2 as D (6 bases). This CDR3 region has 13 residues. CDR1 SGHDT and CDR2 YYEEEE come from the germline V gene. The CDR3 DNA follows: TGTGCCAGCAGGTTGGGGAGGCAAGAGACCCAGTACTTC. Protein product: CASRLGRQETQYF.

This chain connects TRBV5-1 to TRBJ2-5; a weak D match, TRBD2 (6 bases). Germline V CDR1 and CDR2: SGHRS, YFSETQ. The length of the CDR3 is 16 residues. V was shortened by 0 bases and J by 0 bases, with 12 bases between the two germline ends. The CDR3, as DNA: TGCGCCAGCAGCTTGGGGCTAGCGATGTACCAAGAGACCCAGTACTTC. This sequence encodes CASSLGLAMYQETQYF.

The chain employs TRBV5-1 and TRBJ1-3; 10 bases map to TRBD1. This CDR3 contains 15 residues. CDR1 and CDR2 from the germline V gene are SGHRS and YFSETQ. Unmatched junction bases numbered 5, after V lost 4 bases and J lost 4 bases. The CDR3 is CASSETGGSGNTIYF. DNA of the CDR3: TGCGCCAGCAGCGAGACAGGGGGCTCAGGAAACACCATATATTTT.

This chain links TRBV21-1 with TRBJ2-7. TRBV21-1 is a known pseudogene. There are 12 residues in the CDR3. The CDR3 is CASSRIFYEQYF. The CDR3 bases are TGTGCCAGCAGCAGGATTTTCTACGAGCAGTACTTC.

The table lists this clone with a count of one. This chain uses TRBV29-1 with TRBJ1-5; TRBD1 matches 7 bases. The CDR3 totals 14 residues. Losses at the gene ends were 4 bases for V and 3 bases for J; bases not matched to a gene: 6. The germline V gene has CDR1 SQVTM and CDR2 ANQGSEA. This CDR3 reads CSVVSGTDNQPQHF. The CDR3 nucleotides are TGCAGCGTTGTCTCCGGGACAGACAATCAGCCCCAGCATTTT.

V is TRBV5-7 and J is TRBJ1-4, with D possibly matching TRBD1 (5 bases). TRBV5-7 is recorded as an ORF, its role being uncertain. The V gene lost 3 bases and the J gene lost 7 bases, with 16 bases spanning the gap. The CDR3 totals 15 residues. CDR3 in amino acids: CASSSEGRLGEKLFF. CDR3 nucleotide sequence: TGTGCCAGCAGCTCGGAGGGGAGGTTGGGTGAAAAACTGTTTTTT.

In its sample, this clone was seen a few times. This chain uses TRBV5-4 with TRBJ1-1; TRBD1 is a possible D gene (6 bases). CDR3 length equals 13 residues. Germline V CDR1 and CDR2: SGHNT, YYREEE (reference sequence). Between the trimmed V and J ends, which lost 4 bases and 5 bases, there was a span of 12 bases. CDR3 loop: CASSTGMGTEAFF. In DNA, the CDR3 is TGTGCCAGCAGCACAGGGATGGGAACTGAAGCTTTCTTT.

This sequence joins TRBV6-5 and TRBJ2-3; D not certain. This CDR3 spans 13 amino acids. The V gene's germline CDR1 is MNHEY and CDR2 SVGAGI. The ends were cut back, 4 bases at V and 1 base at J, with 6 bases in the middle. The CDR3 DNA sequence: TGTGCCAGCAGTTTTACGGGCACAGATACGCAGTATTTT. Translating it yields CASSFTGTDTQYF.

This clone was recorded a few times. This sequence joins TRBV30 and TRBJ1-5; no reliable D call. Germline lookup yields CDR1 GTSNPN and CDR2 SVGIG (reference sequence). The CDR3 spans 12 residues. Trimming cost V 4 bases and J 7 bases, with 11 bases left between them. Here the CDR3 DNA reads TGTGCCTGGAATCGGGTGGGGCAGCCCCAGCATTTT. Residues: CAWNRVGQPQHF.

This rearrangement joins TRBV5-6 to TRBJ2-3, with TRBD2 identical over 10 bases. This CDR3 is 13 amino acids long. Germline V gene sequence: CDR1 SGHDT, CDR2 YYEEEE. Trimming cost V 1 base and J 10 bases; bases outside gene matches: 3. The CDR3 is CASSLTSGEAQYF. The CDR3 bases are TGTGCCAGCAGCTTGACTAGCGGGGAAGCGCAGTATTTT.

This CDR3 is CASSPADQIYGYTF. The CDR3 DNA sequence: TGTGCCAGCTCACCGGCGGATCAGATCTATGGCTACACCTTC. This sequence joins TRBV18 and TRBJ1-2; D remains ambiguous. Trimming stripped 3 bases from V and 4 bases from J, with 12 bases between. The CDR3 consists of 14 residues. Germline CDR1 is KGHSH and CDR2 is LQKENI.